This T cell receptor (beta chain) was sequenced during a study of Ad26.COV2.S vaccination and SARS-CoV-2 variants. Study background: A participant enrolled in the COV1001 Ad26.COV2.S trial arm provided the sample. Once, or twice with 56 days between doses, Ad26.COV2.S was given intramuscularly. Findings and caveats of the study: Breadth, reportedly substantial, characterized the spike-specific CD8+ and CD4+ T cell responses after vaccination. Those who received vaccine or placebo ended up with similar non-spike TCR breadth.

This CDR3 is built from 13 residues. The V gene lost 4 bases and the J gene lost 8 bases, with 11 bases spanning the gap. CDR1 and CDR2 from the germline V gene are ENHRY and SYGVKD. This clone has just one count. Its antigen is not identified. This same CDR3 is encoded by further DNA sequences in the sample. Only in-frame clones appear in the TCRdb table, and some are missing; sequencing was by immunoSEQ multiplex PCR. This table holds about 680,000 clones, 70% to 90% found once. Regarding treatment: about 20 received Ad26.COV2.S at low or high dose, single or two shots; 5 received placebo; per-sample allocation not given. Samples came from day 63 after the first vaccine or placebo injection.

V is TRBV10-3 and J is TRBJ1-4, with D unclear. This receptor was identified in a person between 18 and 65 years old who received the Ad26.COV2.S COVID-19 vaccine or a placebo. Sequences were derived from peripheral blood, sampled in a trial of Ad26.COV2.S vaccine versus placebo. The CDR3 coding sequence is TGTGCCATCAGTGCTGGGTTGGAGGAAAAACTGTTTTTT. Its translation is CAISAGLEEKLFF.